These T cell receptor beta chains were read from a single sample in a study of radiotherapy plus CTLA-4 blockade in lung cancer. Method: immunoSEQ multiplex PCR; TCRdb's copy keeps in-frame clones and lacks some. Of 70,000 to 95,000 clones in the sample, about 87% were seen once. The sample consisted of peripheral blood, taken from a patient treated with radiotherapy plus ipilimumab. The receptors here all came from a human donor with non-small cell lung cancer that progressed on radiotherapy plus ipilimumab. The CDR3 runs from the conserved cysteine through the conserved F or W. Expanded clones are given a class, and other clones once, few, many or no size at all.

V | size | CDR3
TRBV11-3 | few | CASSLEGAGSSYEQYF
TRBV19 | - | CASSMFPLDTEAFF
TRBV5-4 | - | CASSFKAGEAEKLFF
TRBV11-2 | once | CASSQTELGNTIYF
TRBV28 | - | CASSEIVTEQFF
TRBV18 | once | CASSPLSGQRDAYEQYF
TRBV6-1 | - | CASSEGRGEQPQHF
TRBV18 | - | CASSPVLTSGGETQYF
TRBV11-2 | - | CASSFGTSGSGSEQFF
TRBV30 | - | CAWSGRGPYFDEQFF
TRBV5-1 | - | CASSPGLAGASTDTQYF
TRBV18 | - | CASSLRAGGNEKLFF
TRBV5-4 | - | CASSPGAGTTGELFF
TRBV28 | - | CARDAGLAGTDTQYF
TRBV5-1 | - | CASSLAGQGAGGYTF
TRBV11-3 | - | CASSFPGPNGYTF
TRBV9 | - | CASGHYGDTQYF
TRBV11-3 | - | CASSLGQAQTGYGYTF